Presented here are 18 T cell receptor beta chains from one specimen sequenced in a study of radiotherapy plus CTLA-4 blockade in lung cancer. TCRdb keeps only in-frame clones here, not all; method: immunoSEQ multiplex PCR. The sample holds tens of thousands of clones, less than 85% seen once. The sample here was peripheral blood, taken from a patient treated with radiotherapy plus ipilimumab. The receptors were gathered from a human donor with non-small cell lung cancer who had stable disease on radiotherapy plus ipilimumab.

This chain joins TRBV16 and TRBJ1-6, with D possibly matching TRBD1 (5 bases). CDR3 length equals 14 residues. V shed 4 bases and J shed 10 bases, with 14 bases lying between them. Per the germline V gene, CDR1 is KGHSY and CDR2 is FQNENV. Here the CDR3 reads CASSPDRLQSPLHF. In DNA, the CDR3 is TGTGCCAGCAGCCCTGACAGACTCCAATCACCCCTCCACTTT.

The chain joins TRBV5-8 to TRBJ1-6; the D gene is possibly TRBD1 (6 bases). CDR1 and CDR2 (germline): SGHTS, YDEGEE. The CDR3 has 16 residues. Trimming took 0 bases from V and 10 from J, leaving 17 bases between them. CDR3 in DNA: TGTGCCAGCAGCTTGGGCTCCAGGGGCCCCAAATCACCCCTCCACTTT. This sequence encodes CASSLGSRGPKSPLHF.

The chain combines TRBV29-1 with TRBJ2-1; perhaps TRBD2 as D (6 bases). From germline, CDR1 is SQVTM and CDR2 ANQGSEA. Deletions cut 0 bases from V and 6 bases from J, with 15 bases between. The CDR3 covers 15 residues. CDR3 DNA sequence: TGCAGCGTTGAAGACCGAGGCGGGACCCGCAATGAGCAGTTCTTC. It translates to CSVEDRGGTRNEQFF.

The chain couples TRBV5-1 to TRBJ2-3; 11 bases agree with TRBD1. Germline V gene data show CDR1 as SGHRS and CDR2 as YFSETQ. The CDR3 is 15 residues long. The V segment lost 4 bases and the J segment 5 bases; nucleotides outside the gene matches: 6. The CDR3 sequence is CASSPRDRGVDTQYF. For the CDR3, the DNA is TGCGCCAGCAGCCCCCGGGACAGGGGGGTAGATACGCAGTATTTT.

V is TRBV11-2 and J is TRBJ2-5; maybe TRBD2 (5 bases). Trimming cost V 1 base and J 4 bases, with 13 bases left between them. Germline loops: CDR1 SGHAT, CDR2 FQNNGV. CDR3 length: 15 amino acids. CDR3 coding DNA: TGTGCCAGCAGCTTAGTCGCGGGTGGAGGAGAGACCCAGTACTTC. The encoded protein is CASSLVAGGGETQYF.

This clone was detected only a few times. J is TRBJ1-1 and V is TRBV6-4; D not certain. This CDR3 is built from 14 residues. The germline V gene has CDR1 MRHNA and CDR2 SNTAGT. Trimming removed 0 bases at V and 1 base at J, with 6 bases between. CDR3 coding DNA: TGTGCCAGCAGTGACTCCCGGGGGAACACTGAAGCTTTCTTT. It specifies CASSDSRGNTEAFF.

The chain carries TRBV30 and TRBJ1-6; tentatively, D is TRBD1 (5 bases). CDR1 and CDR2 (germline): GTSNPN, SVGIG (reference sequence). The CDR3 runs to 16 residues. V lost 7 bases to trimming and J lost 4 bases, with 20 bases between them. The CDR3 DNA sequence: TGTGCCTCCGAACCCGGGACGGTGAATTATAATTCACCCCTCCACTTT. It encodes CASEPGTVNYNSPLHF.

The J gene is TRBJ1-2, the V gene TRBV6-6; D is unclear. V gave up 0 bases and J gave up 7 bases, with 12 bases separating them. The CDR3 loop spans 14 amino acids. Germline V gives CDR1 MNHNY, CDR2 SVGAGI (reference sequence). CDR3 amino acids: CASSYSTASSGYTF. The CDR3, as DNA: TGTGCCAGCAGTTACTCGACGGCGTCTAGTGGCTACACCTTC.

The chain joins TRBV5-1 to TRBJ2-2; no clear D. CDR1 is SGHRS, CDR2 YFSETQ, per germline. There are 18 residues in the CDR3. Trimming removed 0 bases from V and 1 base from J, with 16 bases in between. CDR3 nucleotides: TGCGCCAGCAGCTTGGCCCTGACTTCCGGCCAGAACACCGGGGAGCTGTTTTTT. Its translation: CASSLALTSGQNTGELFF. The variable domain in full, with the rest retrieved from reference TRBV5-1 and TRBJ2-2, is KAGVTQTPRYLIKTRGQQVTLSCSPISGHRSVSWYQQTPGQGLQFLFEYFSETQRNKGNFPGRFSGRQFSNSRSEMNVSTLELGDSALYLCASSLALTSGQNTGELFFGEGSRLTVL.

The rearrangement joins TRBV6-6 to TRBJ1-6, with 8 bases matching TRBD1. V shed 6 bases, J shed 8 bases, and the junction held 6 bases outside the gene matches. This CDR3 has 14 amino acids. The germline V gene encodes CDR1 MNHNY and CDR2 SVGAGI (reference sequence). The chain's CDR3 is CASSTPRGHSPLHF. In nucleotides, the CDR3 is TGTGCCAGCAGCACCCCCAGGGGGCATTCACCCCTCCACTTT.

This chain's CDR3 is CASSPRDRPAKAFF. Here the CDR3 DNA reads TGTGCCAGCAGCCCAAGGGACAGGCCCGCAAAAGCTTTCTTT. The V and J genes are TRBV7-6 and TRBJ1-1; 8 positions match TRBD1. V lost 5 bases, J lost 9 bases, and 11 bases stayed unmatched. The germline CDR1 and CDR2 sequences are SGHVS and FNYEAQ. There are 14 residues in the CDR3.

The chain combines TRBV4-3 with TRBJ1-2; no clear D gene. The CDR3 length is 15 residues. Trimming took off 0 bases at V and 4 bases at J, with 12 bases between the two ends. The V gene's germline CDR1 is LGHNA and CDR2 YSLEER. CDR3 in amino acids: CASSQDPERSYGYTF. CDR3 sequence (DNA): TGCGCCAGCAGCCAAGATCCCGAACGGTCCTATGGCTACACCTTC.

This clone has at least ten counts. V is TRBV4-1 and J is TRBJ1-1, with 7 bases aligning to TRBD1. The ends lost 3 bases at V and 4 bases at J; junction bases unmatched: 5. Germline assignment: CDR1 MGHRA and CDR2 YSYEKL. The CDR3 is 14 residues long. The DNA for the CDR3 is TGCGCCAGCAGCCAGGGACAGACGGTCACTGAAGCTTTCTTT. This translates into CASSQGQTVTEAFF.

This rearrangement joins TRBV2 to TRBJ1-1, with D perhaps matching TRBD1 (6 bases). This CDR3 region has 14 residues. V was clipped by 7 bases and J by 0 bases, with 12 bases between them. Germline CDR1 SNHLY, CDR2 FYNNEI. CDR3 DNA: TGTGCCAGCATGGCAACAGGGTTGAACACTGAAGCTTTCTTT. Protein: CASMATGLNTEAFF.

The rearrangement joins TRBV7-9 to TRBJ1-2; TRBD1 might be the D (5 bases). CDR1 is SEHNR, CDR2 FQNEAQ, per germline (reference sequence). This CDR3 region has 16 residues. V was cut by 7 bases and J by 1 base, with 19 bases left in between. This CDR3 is CASTPPRGAGNYGYTF. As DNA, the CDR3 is TGTGCCAGCACCCCCCCGAGGGGCGCGGGTAACTATGGCTACACCTTC. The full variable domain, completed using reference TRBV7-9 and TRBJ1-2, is DTGVSQNPRHKITKRGQNVTFRCDPISEHNRLYWYRQTLGQGPEFLTYFQNEAQLEKSRLLSDRFSAERPKGSFSTLEIQRTEQGDSAMYLCASTPPRGAGNYGYTFGSGTRLTVV.

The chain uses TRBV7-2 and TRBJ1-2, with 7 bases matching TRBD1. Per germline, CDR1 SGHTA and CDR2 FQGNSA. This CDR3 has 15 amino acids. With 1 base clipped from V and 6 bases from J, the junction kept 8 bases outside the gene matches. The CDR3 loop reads CASSLGRQGTDGYTF. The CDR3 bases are TGTGCCAGCAGCTTAGGCAGGCAGGGGACAGATGGCTACACCTTC.

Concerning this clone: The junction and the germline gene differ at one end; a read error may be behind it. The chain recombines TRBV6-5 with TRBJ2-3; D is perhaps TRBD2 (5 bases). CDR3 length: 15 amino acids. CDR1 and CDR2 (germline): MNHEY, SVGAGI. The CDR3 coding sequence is TGTGCCAGCAGTGACTCCGCTAGCATCACAGATACGCAGTATTTT. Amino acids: CASSDSASITDTQYF.

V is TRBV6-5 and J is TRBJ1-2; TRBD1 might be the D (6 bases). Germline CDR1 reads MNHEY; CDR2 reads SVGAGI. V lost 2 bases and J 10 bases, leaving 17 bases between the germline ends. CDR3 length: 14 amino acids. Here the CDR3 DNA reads TGTGCCAGCAGTTACAGGGGGACAAACGTGGACTACACCTTC. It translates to CASSYRGTNVDYTF.